The 13 T cell receptor beta chains below were found in one sample sequenced in a study of T cells after yellow fever vaccination. TCRdb independently ran MiXCR on the 5' RACE reads; one entry per CDR3 protein. The sample holds about 550,000 distinct CDR3 sequences; roughly 21% are singletons and the top ten take around 15%. The sample in question was PBMCs, obtained 15 days after the yellow fever booster vaccination. The receptor source for this set is a man in his thirties or forties who received the YFV17D yellow fever vaccine.

This clonotype was recorded many times. The rearrangement joins TRBV6-5 to TRBJ2-7; TRBD2 is a possible D gene (5 bases). CDR1 and CDR2 from the germline V gene are MNHEY and SVGAGI. V lost 6 bases and J lost 0, with 12 bases in between. The CDR3 has 14 amino acids. CDR3 sequence: CASSYRRSSYEQYF. The DNA for the CDR3 is TGTGCCAGCAGCTACCGGAGGAGCTCCTACGAGCAGTACTTC.

This chain links TRBV5-1 with TRBJ2-5; possible D gene TRBD2, 5 bases. The CDR3 contains 14 residues. V was trimmed by 2 bases and J by 5 bases, leaving 13 bases between them. Germline V gene data show CDR1 as SGHRS and CDR2 as YFSETQ. CDR3 nucleotide sequence: TGCGCCAGCAGCTTAAGGGTGACGGGGGAGACCCAGTACTTC. This codes for CASSLRVTGETQYF. The whole variable domain, remainder taken from reference TRBV5-1 and TRBJ2-5, is KAGVTQTPRYLIKTRGQQVTLSCSPISGHRSVSWYQQTPGQGLQFLFEYFSETQRNKGNFPGRFSGRQFSNSRSEMNVSTLELGDSALYLCASSLRVTGETQYFGPGTRLLVL.

The table lists this clonotype with a few counts. This CDR3 is CASSLATGATYEQYF. The DNA for the CDR3 is TGTGCCAGCAGCTTGGCTACGGGAGCCACCTACGAGCAGTACTTC. The V and J genes are TRBV5-5 and TRBJ2-7; maybe TRBD2 (6 bases). CDR1 is SGHKS, CDR2 YYEKEE, per germline (reference sequence). This CDR3 region has 15 residues. The V end lost 0 bases, the J end lost 2 bases, and 12 bases lay between the germline ends.

The genes are TRBV29-1 and TRBJ2-3; D call uncertain. This CDR3 region has 13 residues. CDR1 SQVTM and CDR2 ANQGSEA come from the germline V gene. V lost 2 bases and J 2 bases, leaving 8 bases between the germline ends. This chain's CDR3 is CSVENPNTDTQYF. Here the CDR3 DNA reads TGCAGCGTTGAAAATCCTAACACAGATACGCAGTATTTT.

This clonotype was seen more than once but under ten times. This chain joins TRBV20-1 and TRBJ1-5; 7 bases match TRBD1. The ends lost 5 bases at V and 5 bases at J; junction bases unmatched: 3. The germline V gene encodes CDR1 DFQATT and CDR2 SNEGSKA (reference sequence). The CDR3 is 12 residues long. The CDR3 region has the DNA TGCAGTGCTGGGGACAGATATCAGCCCCAGCATTTT. As protein: CSAGDRYQPQHF.

The chain uses TRBV24-1 and TRBJ1-1; D is ambiguous. CDR1 KGHDR and CDR2 SFDVKD come from the germline V gene. This CDR3 is 11 amino acids long. With 6 bases removed from V and 7 bases from J, the gap between germline ends came to 8 bases. The CDR3 is CATSLYGEAFF. The CDR3, as DNA: TGTGCCACCAGTCTGTATGGTGAAGCTTTCTTT.

This CDR3 is CASSVSPKSGRRSYEQYF. The CDR3 DNA follows: TGTGCCAGCAGTGTCTCCCCGAAGAGCGGGAGGAGGTCCTACGAGCAGTACTTC. The chain uses TRBV28 and TRBJ2-7; 9 bases align to TRBD2. V was pared by 5 bases and J by 1 base, with 15 bases of the junction left unmatched. The CDR3 is 18 amino acids. The V gene's germline CDR1 is MDHEN and CDR2 SYDVKM.

V usage is TRBV29-1 and J usage is TRBJ2-7, with D possibly called TRBD1 or TRBD2 (5 bases each). Deletions cut 4 bases from V and 2 bases from J, with 12 bases between. CDR1 is SQVTM, CDR2 ANQGSEA, per germline. CDR3 size: 13 residues. The CDR3 spells CSVARGRAYEQYF. CDR3 DNA: TGCAGCGTTGCGAGGGGTCGCGCCTACGAGCAGTACTTC.

The genes are TRBV10-3 and TRBJ2-7, with D possibly TRBD2 on 6 matching bases. CDR3 size: 17 residues. Germline loops: CDR1 ENHRY, CDR2 SYGVKD. V was clipped by 0 bases and J by 1 base, with 16 bases between them. For the CDR3, the DNA is TGTGCCATCAGTGAGTCGGGGACGGGAGAGAGTTCCTACGAGCAGTACTTC. Amino acid sequence: CAISESGTGESSYEQYF.

This clonotype was detected ten times or more. The rearrangement uses TRBV20-1 and TRBJ2-1; TRBD1 aligns across 9 bases. The CDR3 is 14 amino acids. The germline CDR1 and CDR2 sequences are DFQATT and SNEGSKA (reference sequence). The trim removed 3 bases at V and 8 bases at J, leaving 8 bases unmatched. CDR3 amino acids: CSASLGQGYDEQFF. CDR3 nucleotide sequence: TGCAGTGCTAGCTTAGGACAGGGGTACGATGAGCAGTTCTTC.

The CDR3 coding sequence is TGTGCCAGCAGCTTGGGGGGGGGCGTCGGGCAGTTCTTC. Amino acid sequence: CASSLGGGVGQFF. The V and J genes are TRBV5-4 and TRBJ2-1; possibly TRBD2 for D (7 bases). There are 13 residues in the CDR3. Trimming took 0 bases from V and 12 from J, leaving 13 bases between them. Germline lookup yields CDR1 SGHNT and CDR2 YYREEE (reference sequence).

The CDR3 loop reads CASSWTGIYEQYF. DNA of the CDR3: TGCGCCAGCAGCTGGACAGGGATCTACGAGCAGTACTTC. The chain uses TRBV5-1 and TRBJ2-7; 8 bases align to TRBD1. Trimming took 3 bases from V and 3 from J; bases not matched to a gene: 2. This CDR3 is built from 13 residues. Germline CDR1 is SGHRS and CDR2 is YFSETQ.

In its sample, this clonotype was seen a few times. The CDR3 spells CASSASPSEQYF. CDR3 sequence (DNA): TGTGCCAGCAGCGCCAGCCCATCCGAGCAGTACTTC. The genes are TRBV9 and TRBJ2-7; no firm D call. The ends were cut back, 3 bases at V and 6 bases at J, with 10 bases in the middle. The CDR3 contains 12 residues. The germline V gene encodes CDR1 SGDLS and CDR2 YYNGEE.